Listed below are T cell receptor beta chains from one sample, sequenced in a study of PD-1 blockade in classical Hodgkin lymphoma. The protocol was immunoSEQ multiplex PCR, while the TCRdb copy is restricted to in-frame clones and leaves out a portion. The table shows nearly 100,000 clones, with approximately 88% occurring only once. Sample: peripheral blood mononuclear cells (PBMCs), taken at baseline. These receptors were collected from a human donor with classical Hodgkin lymphoma. The CDR3 runs from the conserved cysteine through the conserved F or W. The order of the fields is D gene, clone size, J gene, V gene, CDR3 DNA, CDR3 protein. D genes are given only for firm matches. Some rows mark clone size as missing; the rest say once, few, many or name a class of expanded clone.

d_gene: .; abundance: .; j_gene: TRBJ2-3; v_gene: TRBV5-1; CDR3nt: TGCGCCAGCAGCGGAGAAATAGTGAGGGGCACAGATACGCAGTATTTT; CDR3aa: CASSGEIVRGTDTQYF
d_gene: .; abundance: .; j_gene: TRBJ2-3; v_gene: TRBV6-4; CDR3nt: TGTGCCAGCAGTGACTCGTTAGCAGCGACAGATACGCAGTATTTT; CDR3aa: CASSDSLAATDTQYF
d_gene: .; abundance: .; j_gene: TRBJ2-7; v_gene: TRBV5-1; CDR3nt: TGCGCCAGCAGCTTGGCCGAGGGCAGGGGAGCCCCCTACGAGCAGTACTTC; CDR3aa: CASSLAEGRGAPYEQYF
d_gene: .; abundance: once; j_gene: TRBJ2-1; v_gene: TRBV14; CDR3nt: TGTGCCAGCAGCCAATCGGTGAAGGGAGAGCAGTTCTTC; CDR3aa: CASSQSVKGEQFF
d_gene: .; abundance: few; j_gene: TRBJ2-2; v_gene: TRBV19; CDR3nt: TGTGCCAGTAGTATTCAAGGCACCGGGGAGCTGTTTTTT; CDR3aa: CASSIQGTGELFF
d_gene: TRBD2; abundance: .; j_gene: TRBJ2-2; v_gene: TRBV29-1; CDR3nt: TGCAGCGTTGGACTAGCGGGAGGGTCCGGGGAGCTGTTTTTT; CDR3aa: CSVGLAGGSGELFF
d_gene: TRBD1; abundance: .; j_gene: TRBJ1-3; v_gene: TRBV18; CDR3nt: TGTGCCAGCTCACCCCTTGACAGGGGGCAAAACACCATATATTTT; CDR3aa: CASSPLDRGQNTIYF
d_gene: .; abundance: .; j_gene: TRBJ2-3; v_gene: TRBV9; CDR3nt: TGTGCCAGCAGCGTAGCTCGAAGCCCACGCACAGATACGCAGTATTTT; CDR3aa: CASSVARSPRTDTQYF
d_gene: .; abundance: .; j_gene: TRBJ1-3; v_gene: TRBV30; CDR3nt: TGTGCCTGTTCGGTAGGAAACACCATATATTTT; CDR3aa: CACSVGNTIYF
d_gene: .; abundance: .; j_gene: TRBJ1-2; v_gene: TRBV7-9; CDR3nt: TGTGCCAGCAGCCCCTTGCCCCAGGGGCCGTATGGCTACACCTTC; CDR3aa: CASSPLPQGPYGYTF
d_gene: .; abundance: .; j_gene: TRBJ1-2; v_gene: TRBV5-1; CDR3nt: TGCGCCAGCAGGGCGGAAGGGGGTAACTATGGCTACACCTTC; CDR3aa: CASRAEGGNYGYTF
d_gene: .; abundance: once; j_gene: TRBJ1-1; v_gene: TRBV29-1; CDR3nt: TGCAGCGTTGATAGGCAGGCGAACACTGAAGCTTTCTTT; CDR3aa: CSVDRQANTEAFF
d_gene: .; abundance: .; j_gene: TRBJ2-7; v_gene: TRBV5-5; CDR3nt: TGTGCCAGCAGCCCTCAGGGTCCTTACGAGCAGTACTTC; CDR3aa: CASSPQGPYEQYF
d_gene: .; abundance: .; j_gene: TRBJ2-4; v_gene: TRBV28; CDR3nt: TGTGCCAGCAGTATTTGGGCAGGGGCCAAAAACATTCAGTACTTC; CDR3aa: CASSIWAGAKNIQYF
d_gene: .; abundance: once; j_gene: TRBJ2-3; v_gene: TRBV6-4; CDR3nt: TGTGCCAGCAACATCCGGTCGGGGGCCGAGGAAGCAGATACGCAGTATTTT; CDR3aa: CASNIRSGAEEADTQYF
d_gene: .; abundance: few; j_gene: TRBJ2-7; v_gene: TRBV19; CDR3nt: TGTGCCAGTACCGACAGGTCCTACGAGCAGTACTTC; CDR3aa: CASTDRSYEQYF
d_gene: .; abundance: .; j_gene: TRBJ2-5; v_gene: TRBV29-1; CDR3nt: TGCAGCGTTTCGGACGGAGCAGAGACCCAGTACTTC; CDR3aa: CSVSDGAETQYF
d_gene: TRBD2; abundance: .; j_gene: TRBJ2-5; v_gene: TRBV5-1; CDR3nt: TGCGCCAGCACCGGACTAGGATGGATCGAGGAGACCCAGTACTTC; CDR3aa: CASTGLGWIEETQYF
d_gene: .; abundance: .; j_gene: TRBJ2-2; v_gene: TRBV25-1; CDR3nt: TGTGCCAGCAGTGAATTTAACGACCGGGGAGCTGTTTTT; CDR3aa: CASSEFNDRGAVF